The sequence of this TCR beta chain was determined in a study of T-cell memory formation after mild COVID-19. General study findings and limits: Contracting clones from day 15 to 85 had balanced CD4/CD8; later expanders favoured CD4+.

This clonotype was recorded at least ten times. As yet, its antigen is unknown. With 7 bases clipped from V and 0 bases from J, the junction kept 9 bases outside the gene matches. Germline V gene lookup returns CDR1 KGHDR and CDR2 SFDVKD. The CDR3 contains 16 residues. TCRdb reprocessed the 5' RACE reads via MiXCR and lists one record per CDR3 protein. The table shows roughly 600,000 distinct CDR3 sequences, with more than 15% occurring only once. The rearrangement links TRBV24-1 to TRBJ2-3, with 7 bases lining up with TRBD2. This sequence was found in an adult woman who had mild COVID-19 (a few samples of this study predate the infection). Cell type and time point are not known. Sequencing was done on a sample of PBMCs or a T cell subset sorted from them (not recorded which). In DNA form, the CDR3 reads TGTGCCACCAGCCTCCGACTAGCTTCAAGCACAGATACGCAGTATTTT. Translating it yields CATSLRLASSTDTQYF.